The clone carrying this T cell receptor beta chain showed up many times. Its antigen is not known. CDR1 DFQATT and CDR2 SNEGSKA come from the germline V gene (reference sequence). CDR3 length: 13 amino acids. Trimming took 5 bases from V and 6 from J; bases not matched to a gene: 5. TCR beta CDR3 regions were amplified from RNA transcripts. After a first-round RT-PCR with HTBI primers, a second-round multiplex PCR was run. TCRdb passed the multiplex PCR reads through MiXCR, listing each CDR3 protein once. In the table there are 200,000 to 300,000 distinct CDR3 sequences, around 50% of which are singletons. In donors with ophthalmopathy, activity was moderate-to-severe, with CAS ≥3, NOSPECS ≥4 and duration under 3 months. No donor had other autoimmune disease, uncontrolled infection, pregnancy or lactation. The authors diagnosed from clinical symptoms, serum thyroxine, TRAb, thyroid ultrasound and orbital computed tomography.

This record comes from a study of Graves' ophthalmopathy and Graves' hyperthyroidism. General study points: The model forecast ophthalmopathy progression, reaching 70.59% sensitivity and around 75% specificity.

The chain couples TRBV20-1 to TRBJ1-1, with TRBD1 matching over 11 bases. Sequencing was performed on peripheral blood. The source of this sequence is an adult man with Graves' ophthalmopathy. CDR3 DNA sequence: TGCAGTGCTTCGGGACAGGGGGTCGCTGAAGCTTTCTTT. Translation: CSASGQGVAEAFF.